This T cell receptor beta chain derives from a study of T cell responses to AZD1222 COVID-19 vaccine. The data were produced by immunoSEQ multiplex PCR, yet TCRdb's version contains in-frame clones alone and is incomplete. The sample has more than 95,000 clones, just under 95% seen once; the top ten hold 2.5% to 3.5%. Unmatched junction bases numbered 13, after V lost 3 bases and J lost 4 bases. Per the germline V gene, CDR1 is GTSNPN and CDR2 is SVGIG (reference sequence). The CDR3 covers 17 residues. The TCR sequence derives from an adult in good health. J is TRBJ2-7 and V is TRBV30, with TRBD2 matching 12 bases. Source: peripheral blood, taken on day 0 of AZD1222 vaccination. The CDR3 spells CAWRAGLAGGLPYEQYF. The DNA for the CDR3 is TGTGCCTGGAGGGCCGGTCTAGCGGGAGGGCTCCCTTACGAGCAGTACTTC. The whole variable domain, filled in from reference TRBV30 and TRBJ2-7, reads SQTIHQWPATLVQPVGSPLSLECTVEGTSNPNLYWYRQAAGRGLQLLFYSVGIGQISSEVPQNLSASRPQDRQFILSSKKLLLSDSGFYLCAWRAGLAGGLPYEQYFGPGTRLTVT.